The entry below describes one T cell receptor (beta chain). The source of the sample is a study of blood T cell repertoires in COVID-19. V lost 3 bases, J lost 7 bases, and 11 bases stayed unmatched. Per the germline V gene, CDR1 is KGHSH and CDR2 is LQKENI. The CDR3 contains 15 residues. Using immunoSEQ multiplex PCR, the repertoire was profiled, and TCRdb retains in-frame clones only, with some absent. The repertoire includes around 250,000 clones, more than 75% of them detected once, and approximately 5.5% sits in the top ten. Sequencing used peripheral blood. This chain links TRBV18 with TRBJ1-2; 7 bases map to TRBD1. This receptor was identified in an elderly woman with COVID-19, enrolled during active disease. The CDR3 sequence: CASSPKTGLSGGYTF. The CDR3 DNA is TGTGCCAGCTCACCTAAGACAGGGCTGAGTGGTGGCTACACCTTC.